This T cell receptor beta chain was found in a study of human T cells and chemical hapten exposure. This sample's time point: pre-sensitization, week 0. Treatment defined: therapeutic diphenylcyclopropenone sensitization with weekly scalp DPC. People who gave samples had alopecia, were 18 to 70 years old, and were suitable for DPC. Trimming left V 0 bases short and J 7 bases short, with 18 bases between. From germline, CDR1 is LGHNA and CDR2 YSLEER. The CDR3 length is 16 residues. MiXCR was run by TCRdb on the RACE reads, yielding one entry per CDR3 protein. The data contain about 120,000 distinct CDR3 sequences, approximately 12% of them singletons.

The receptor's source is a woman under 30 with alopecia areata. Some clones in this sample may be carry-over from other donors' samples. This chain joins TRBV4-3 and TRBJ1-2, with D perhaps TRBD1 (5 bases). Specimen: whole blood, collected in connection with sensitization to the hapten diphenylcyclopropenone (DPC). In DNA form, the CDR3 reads TGCGCCAGCAGCCAAGAGGGGGGGAACTGGGCTTTTGGCTACACCTTC. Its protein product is CASSQEGGNWAFGYTF.